This paragraph reports one TCR beta chain. The specificity of this receptor is unknown. Qualities for individual bases were not recorded, and no much larger clone is one base off. The data derive from a study of T-cell memory formation after mild COVID-19 (dated by TCRdb to the early 2020s). Background on the whole study: Most TCR sequence clusters were specific to one of the two donors. Longitudinal TCRalpha and TCRbeta repertoire sequencing tracked T-cell clones expanding and contracting after mild COVID-19 in a couple of donors. Two young, previously healthy adult volunteers made up the cohort, one male and one female.

On the study overall, not on this receptor specifically: Whether the second-wave clones peaking on day 37 were SARS-CoV-2 specific was not confirmed. Contracting CD4+ clones were located mainly in the CM and EM memory subsets, whereas CD8+ clones were found to be enriched in EMRA. Clones contracting from day 15 to 85 had balanced CD4/CD8 phenotypes, while a second wave expanding from day 15 to 37 was biased towards CD4+. The detection of some responding clones in pre-infection memory suggests that pre-existing cross-reactive memory T cells joined the SARS-CoV-2 response. Only two mild cases were covered by the study, and larger cohorts that include severe cases with pre-infection samples were considered necessary.

The sample was run on an Illumina NovaSeq 6000. TCRalpha and TCRbeta cDNA libraries were constructed by 5'RACE with constant-segment primers, with sample barcodes and unique molecular identifiers being introduced. RNA was extracted from every sample with Trizol reagent. Library amplification was performed in two PCR steps, and a second sample barcode and Illumina TruSeq adapters were introduced in the second step. Libraries were sequenced on an Illumina NovaSeq with 2 x 150 bp paired-end reads. The study's own analysis went as follows. Demultiplexing of reads and collapsing into UMI-guided consensus sequences were performed with migec v1.2.7. Using mixcr v2.1.11, the UMI consensuses were aligned to TRA and TRB V and J templates and assembled into clonotypes. Clonotypes were classified as expanded or contracted when called significant by both edgeR and NoisET, with noise models trained on biological replicates. For edgeR calls, the cutoffs were a false discovery rate-adjusted p below 0.01 and a log2 fold-change threshold of 1. As an exploratory analysis of dynamics, max-normalized trajectories of the 1000 most abundant clonotypes were examined with PCA combined with hierarchical clustering. Separately sequenced CD4+ and CD8+ repertoires were used to assign the CD4 or CD8 phenotype of responding clones. The public reads were quality trimmed at Q25 with fastp and then assembled into clones with MiXCR by TCRdb, keeping productive beta chains. Identical CDR3 protein sequences are pooled into one entry, listed with their most common genes and DNA. TCRdb assigned the V and J calls; the authors' analysis was not used. The sample table holds about 470,000 distinct CDR3 sequences, of which roughly 18% were seen once. The ten biggest clones cover roughly an eighth of the sample.

Ficoll-Paque density gradient centrifugation was the method used to isolate PBMCs. Including cysteine and phenylalanine, the CDR3 has 18 amino acids. Here the CDR3 DNA is all that survives: 54 bases in frame from base 1. V trim: 2 bases; J trim: 0 bases; unmatched bases: 11. The germline V gene encodes CDR1 GTSNPN and CDR2 SVGIG (reference sequence). The sequence was collected from an adult woman who had mild COVID-19 (a few samples of this study predate the infection). The sample titles of this study are shuffled in the database, so cell type and time point are left out; the donor was told from shared clones. What was sequenced was PBMCs or a T cell subset sorted from them (not recorded which). The chain joins TRBV30 to TRBJ2-7; TRBD2 aligns with 12 central bases. The CDR3 sequence is CAWSLAGGRFGLSYEQYF. The sequenced DNA: TGTGCCTGGAGTCTAGCGGGAGGGCGATTCGGCCTCTCCTACGAGCAGTACTTC.